Shown below are 25 T cell receptor beta chains from a single sample sequenced in a study of CD8 T cells in ankylosing spondylitis. General study findings and limits: Within ankylosing spondylitis blood, a TCR beta motif made up of under 10 highly homologous variants appeared to be characteristic.

TCRdb fed the 5' RACE reads into MiXCR, producing one record per CDR3 protein. The top ten clones hold 0.89% of a sample with about 450,000 distinct CDR3 sequences, roughly a quarter of them seen once. Their specific antigens are unknown. The sample comprised blood, either unsorted or a sorted T cell fraction (not recorded which). These receptors were collected from a male donor with ankylosing spondylitis.

This clonotype was counted only a few times. The genes are TRBV15 and TRBJ1-1; TRBD1 agrees at 12 bases. V lost 0 bases to trimming and J lost 1 base; unmatched junction nucleotides: 3. The CDR3 is 17 residues long. Germline V gives CDR1 LNHNV, CDR2 YYDKDF (reference sequence). CDR3 residues: CATSRDGTGGWNTEAFF. CDR3 nucleotide sequence: TGTGCCACCAGCAGAGACGGGACAGGGGGCTGGAACACTGAAGCTTTCTTT.

V usage is TRBV20-1 and J usage is TRBJ1-2; 8 nucleotides line up with TRBD1. Trimming cost V 6 bases and J 5 bases; bases outside gene matches: 11. The CDR3 is 14 amino acids. Germline V gene lookup returns CDR1 DFQATT and CDR2 SNEGSKA (reference sequence). The CDR3 sequence: CSASFPTGVYGYTF. The CDR3, as DNA: TGCAGTGCATCCTTCCCGACAGGGGTTTATGGCTACACCTTC.

This clonotype came up a few times. The rearrangement uses TRBV12-3 or TRBV12-4 and TRBJ1-1; D is undetermined. The CDR3 runs 15 residues. V was cut by 3 bases and J by 0 bases, with 11 bases left in between. Here the CDR3 reads CASSFKASLNTEAFF. CDR3 nucleotides: TGTGCCAGCAGTTTTAAAGCATCCTTGAACACTGAAGCTTTCTTT.

For this clonotype: A junction end diverges from the germline sequence, so it may reflect a read error. This chain joins TRBV5-1 and TRBJ2-5, with TRBD2 identical over 9 bases. The CDR3 spans 15 residues. The germline V gene has CDR1 SGHRS and CDR2 YFSETQ. CDR3 protein: CAGSLGLAGKETQYF. The CDR3 bases are TGCGCCGGCAGCTTGGGTCTAGCGGGGAAAGAGACCCAGTACTTC.

This clonotype was detected only a few times. The chain is built from TRBV3-1 and TRBJ1-5, with D unclear. Germline V gives CDR1 LGHDT, CDR2 YNNKEL (reference sequence). V was cut by 0 bases and J by 4 bases, with 10 bases left in between. This CDR3 region has 15 residues. CDR3 residues: CASSQDLGRNQPQHF. CDR3 nucleotide sequence: TGTGCCAGCAGCCAAGATTTGGGCAGAAATCAGCCCCAGCATTTT.

The chain uses TRBV7-6 and TRBJ1-2; the D is unclear. From germline, CDR1 is SGHVS and CDR2 FNYEAQ. The CDR3 consists of 15 residues. V shed 5 bases and J shed 4 bases, with 17 bases lying between them. CDR3 in amino acids: CASSPEAGSVYGYTF. For the CDR3, the DNA is TGTGCCAGCAGCCCAGAGGCCGGGAGCGTCTATGGCTACACCTTC.

This chain connects TRBV19 to TRBJ2-1, with a weak D call TRBD1 (6 bases). The germline V gene encodes CDR1 LNHDA and CDR2 SQIVND (reference sequence). The CDR3 is 14 amino acids. V was pared by 8 bases and J by 0 bases, with 11 bases between. The CDR3 DNA is TGTGCCAGTCGAGGGGGTATCTCCTACAATGAGCAGTTCTTC. Protein product: CASRGGISYNEQFF. The full variable domain, completed using reference TRBV19 and TRBJ2-1, is DGGITQSPKYLFRKEGQNVTLSCEQNLNHDAMYWYRQDPGQGLRLIYYSQIVNDFQKGDIAEGYSVSREKKESFPLTVTSAQKNPTAFYLCASRGGISYNEQFFGPGTRLTVL.

This sequence joins TRBV29-1 and TRBJ2-7, with a weak D call TRBD1 (5 bases). The CDR3 has 11 amino acids. Germline CDR1 is SQVTM and CDR2 is ANQGSEA. V lost 0 bases and J lost 5, with 5 bases in between. This chain's CDR3 is CSVEDRDEQYF. For the CDR3, the DNA is TGCAGCGTTGAAGACAGGGACGAGCAGTACTTC.

In this sample, this clonotype turned up a few times. V and J are TRBV3-1 and TRBJ1-2, with D perhaps matching TRBD1 (5 bases). The CDR3 contains 14 residues. Germline V lookup: CDR1 LGHDT, CDR2 YNNKEL (reference sequence). The ends were cut back, 4 bases at V and 5 bases at J, with 14 bases in the middle. CDR3 amino acids: CASSPSQGRYGYTF. CDR3 nucleotide sequence: TGTGCCAGCAGCCCTTCCCAGGGAAGATATGGCTACACCTTC.

V usage is TRBV19 and J usage is TRBJ1-2, with a tentative D call TRBD1 (5 bases). There are 13 residues in the CDR3. Trimming left V 6 bases short and J 4 bases short, with 12 bases between. Germline values: CDR1 LNHDA, CDR2 SQIVND (reference sequence). In DNA, the CDR3 is TGTGCCAGTAGCGATACGCAGGGCTATGGCTACACCTTC. Protein product: CASSDTQGYGYTF.

The chain couples TRBV2 to TRBJ2-3; TRBD2 aligns across 10 bases. J gave up 1 base and V 2 bases, and 3 bases lay outside the gene matches. There are 16 residues in the CDR3. CDR1 and CDR2 from the germline V gene are SNHLY and FYNNEI. The CDR3 region is CASSEWTSGGTDTQYF. DNA for the CDR3: TGTGCCAGCAGTGAATGGACTAGCGGAGGCACAGATACGCAGTATTTT.

This clonotype showed up just a few times. The CDR3 DNA reads TGTGCCAGCAGCCCCGGGACAGGGGTGAATGAAAAACTGTTTTTT. It yields the protein CASSPGTGVNEKLFF. This chain uses TRBV7-9 with TRBJ1-4; 10 positions agree with TRBD1. Trimming cost V 5 bases and J 5 bases; bases outside gene matches: 5. The germline gives CDR1 SEHNR, CDR2 FQNEAQ (reference sequence). The length of the CDR3 is 15 residues.

The chain uses TRBV6-2 or TRBV6-3 and TRBJ2-7; the D gene is possibly TRBD1 (6 bases). Trimming shortened V by 4 bases and J by 7 bases, and 14 bases separated the two germline ends. The germline CDR1 and CDR2 sequences are MNHEY and SVGEGT. The CDR3 runs to 13 residues. The CDR3 is CASSWAGATEQYV. The CDR3 nucleotides are TGTGCCAGCAGTTGGGCAGGGGCCACGGAGCAGTACGTC.

The V gene is TRBV2, the J gene TRBJ2-7; D is perhaps TRBD1 (5 bases). CDR1 is SNHLY and CDR2 is FYNNEI in the germline V gene. V was trimmed by 7 bases and J by 0 bases, leaving 7 bases between them. The CDR3 covers 12 residues. The CDR3 region is CASKQDSYEQYF. The DNA of the CDR3 is TGTGCCAGCAAACAGGACTCCTACGAGCAGTACTTC.

This clonotype showed up just a few times. This chain joins TRBV11-3 and TRBJ2-1; tentatively, D is TRBD2 (5 bases). The CDR3 extends over 12 amino acids. V lost 4 bases to trimming and J lost 7 bases, with 8 bases between them. Per the germline V gene, CDR1 is SGHNT and CDR2 is YENEEA. The CDR3: CASSSRENEQFF. The CDR3 coding sequence is TGTGCCAGCAGCTCTCGGGAAAATGAGCAGTTCTTC.

Comments on this clonotype: The junction departs from germline at one end; a sequencing error may be responsible. The chain is built from TRBV20-1 and TRBJ2-2; D is uncertain. Germline V gene lookup returns CDR1 DFQATT and CDR2 SNEGSKA (reference sequence). The CDR3 is 11 amino acids. CDR3 sequence: CSPRDTGELFF. In nucleotides, the CDR3 is TGCAGTCCTAGGGACACCGGGGAGCTGTTTTTT.

The chain recombines TRBV5-1 with TRBJ1-2; a weak D match, TRBD1 (6 bases). This CDR3 spans 14 amino acids. The V and J ends lost 2 bases and 6 bases respectively, with 14 bases between them. Germline assignment: CDR1 SGHRS and CDR2 YFSETQ. CDR3 in amino acids: CASSLGGISDGYTF. CDR3 in DNA: TGCGCCAGCAGCTTAGGGGGAATAAGTGATGGCTACACCTTC. The entire variable domain, with the rest obtained from reference TRBV5-1 and TRBJ1-2, is as follows: KAGVTQTPRYLIKTRGQQVTLSCSPISGHRSVSWYQQTPGQGLQFLFEYFSETQRNKGNFPGRFSGRQFSNSRSEMNVSTLELGDSALYLCASSLGGISDGYTFGSGTRLTVV.

This clonotype occurred many times. The V gene is TRBV3-1, the J gene TRBJ2-1; 10 bases match TRBD1. The CDR3 sequence is 15 residues long. The V gene end was trimmed by 1 base and the J gene end by 4 bases; junction bases not matched to a gene: 1. Germline V gene sequence: CDR1 LGHDT, CDR2 YNNKEL (reference sequence). The CDR3 nucleotides are TGTGCCAGCAGCCAAGGGACAGGGGGGTACAATGAGCAGTTCTTC. It codes for CASSQGTGGYNEQFF.

The rearrangement links TRBV7-2 to TRBJ2-7, with a tentative D call TRBD1 (7 bases). Germline V gene lookup returns CDR1 SGHTA and CDR2 FQGNSA. The CDR3 consists of 17 residues. V was trimmed by 2 bases and J by 0 bases, leaving 17 bases between them. CDR3 amino acids: CASSLFAGGGSSYEQYF. The CDR3 DNA sequence: TGTGCCAGCAGCTTATTTGCAGGGGGAGGTAGCTCCTACGAGCAGTACTTC.

This clonotype was counted between two and nine times. The chain carries TRBV6-1 and TRBJ2-2, with D uncertain. Trimming took off 6 bases at V and 1 base at J, with 15 bases between the two ends. CDR1 MNHNS and CDR2 SASEGT come from the germline V gene. The CDR3 is made up of 16 amino acids. CDR3 residues: CASSRGPTRNTGELFF. The CDR3 nucleotides read TGTGCCAGCAGCCGTGGACCGACGAGGAACACCGGGGAGCTGTTTTTT.

This clonotype was counted between two and nine times. This chain joins TRBV3-1 and TRBJ1-5; unclear D gene. Trimming removed 5 bases from V and 9 bases from J, with 17 bases in between. This CDR3 has 14 residues. Germline values: CDR1 LGHDT, CDR2 YNNKEL (reference sequence). CDR3 DNA sequence: TGTGCCAGCAGCTTTGGACGCCTCACGGGGCCCCAGCATTTT. Amino acids: CASSFGRLTGPQHF. The variable domain in full, with the rest retrieved from reference TRBV3-1 and TRBJ1-5, is DTAVSQTPKYLVTQMGNDKSIKCEQNLGHDTMYWYKQDSKKFLKIMFSYNNKELIINETVPNRFSPKSPDKAHLNLHINSLELGDSAVYFCASSFGRLTGPQHFGDGTRLSIL.

In this sample, this clonotype turned up a few times. The gene calls are TRBV6-1 and TRBJ1-2; D is uncertain. The CDR3 has 14 amino acids. V dropped 6 bases and J dropped 6 bases, with 17 bases sitting between them. From germline, CDR1 is MNHNS and CDR2 SASEGT. This chain's CDR3 is CASRTLGVRDGYTF. Here the CDR3 DNA reads TGTGCCAGCAGAACCCTAGGAGTACGTGATGGCTACACCTTC.

This chain connects TRBV5-1 to TRBJ1-2; D not resolved. The CDR3 covers 14 residues. V dropped 4 bases and J dropped 2 bases, with 12 bases sitting between them. Germline V gene sequence: CDR1 SGHRS, CDR2 YFSETQ. The CDR3 region is CASSLDELNYGYTF. In DNA form, the CDR3 reads TGCGCCAGCAGCCTGGACGAGCTGAACTATGGCTACACCTTC.

This clonotype has just a few counts. The J gene is TRBJ1-1, the V gene TRBV5-6; 9 bases line up with TRBD1. The length of the CDR3 is 14 residues. V lost 1 base, J lost 5 bases, and 3 bases stayed unmatched. CDR1 and CDR2 from the germline V gene are SGHDT and YYEEEE. The CDR3 DNA follows: TGTGCCAGCAGCTTGTTCGACAGGGGGACTGAAGCTTTCTTT. Translated, it gives CASSLFDRGTEAFF.

This clonotype has only one observation. The rearrangement joins TRBV5-1 to TRBJ1-1; TRBD1 is a possible D gene (6 bases). The CDR3 length is 15 residues. CDR1 and CDR2 (germline): SGHRS, YFSETQ. V was pared by 4 bases and J by 1 base, with 14 bases between. CDR3 DNA sequence: TGCGCCAGCAGCGTGCAGGGGCGTGAGAACACTGAAGCTTTCTTT. It specifies CASSVQGRENTEAFF.